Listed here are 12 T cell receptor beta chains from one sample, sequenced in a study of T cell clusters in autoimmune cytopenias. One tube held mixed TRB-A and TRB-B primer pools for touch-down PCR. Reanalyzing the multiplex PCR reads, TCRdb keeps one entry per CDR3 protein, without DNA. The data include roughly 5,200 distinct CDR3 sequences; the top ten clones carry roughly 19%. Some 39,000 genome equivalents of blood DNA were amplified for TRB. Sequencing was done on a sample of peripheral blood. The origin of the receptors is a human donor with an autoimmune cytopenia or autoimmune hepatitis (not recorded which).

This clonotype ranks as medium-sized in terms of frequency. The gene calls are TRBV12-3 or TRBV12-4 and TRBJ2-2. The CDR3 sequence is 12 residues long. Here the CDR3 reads CASRVGAGELFF.

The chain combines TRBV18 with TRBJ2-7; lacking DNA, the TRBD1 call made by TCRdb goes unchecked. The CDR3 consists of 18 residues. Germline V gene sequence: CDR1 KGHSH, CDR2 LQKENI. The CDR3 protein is CASSPRAGGGGQTYEQYF.

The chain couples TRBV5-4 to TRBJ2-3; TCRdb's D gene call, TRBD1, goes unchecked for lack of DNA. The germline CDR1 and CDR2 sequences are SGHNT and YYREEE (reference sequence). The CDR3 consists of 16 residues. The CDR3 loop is CASSPRAGGGTDTQYF.

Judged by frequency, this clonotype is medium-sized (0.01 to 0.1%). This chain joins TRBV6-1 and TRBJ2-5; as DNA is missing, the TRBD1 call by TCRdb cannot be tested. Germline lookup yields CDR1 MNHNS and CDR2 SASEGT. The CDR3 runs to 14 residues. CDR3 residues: CASGRDRYQETQYF.

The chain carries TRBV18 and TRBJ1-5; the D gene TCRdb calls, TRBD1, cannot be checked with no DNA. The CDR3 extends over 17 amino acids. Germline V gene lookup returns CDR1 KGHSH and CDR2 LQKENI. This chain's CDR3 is CASTPAGTGDNNQPQHF.

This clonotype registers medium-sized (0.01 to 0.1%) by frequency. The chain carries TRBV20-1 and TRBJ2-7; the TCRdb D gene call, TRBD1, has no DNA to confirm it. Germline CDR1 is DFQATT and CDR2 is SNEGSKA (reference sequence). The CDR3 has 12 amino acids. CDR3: CSAGQGQYEQYF.

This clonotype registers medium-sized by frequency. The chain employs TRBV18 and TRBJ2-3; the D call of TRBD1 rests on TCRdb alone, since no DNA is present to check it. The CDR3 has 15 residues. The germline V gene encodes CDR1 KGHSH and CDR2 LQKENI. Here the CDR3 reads CASSPRQGDKDTQYF. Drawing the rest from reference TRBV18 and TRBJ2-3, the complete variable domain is NAGVMQNPRHLVRRRGQEARLRCSPMKGHSHVYWYRQLPEEGLKFMVYLQKENIIDESGMPKERFSAEFPKEGPSILRIQQVVRGDSAAYFCASSPRQGDKDTQYFGPGTRLTVL.

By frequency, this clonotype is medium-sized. This CDR3 is CAWSVVGLGNEKLFF. J is TRBJ1-4 and V is TRBV30. The germline gives CDR1 GTSNPN, CDR2 SVGIG (reference sequence). The CDR3 sequence is 15 residues long. Full variable domain (rest looked up from reference TRBV30 and TRBJ1-4): SQTIHQWPATLVQPVGSPLSLECTVEGTSNPNLYWYRQAAGRGLQLLFYSVGIGQISSEVPQNLSASRPQDRQFILSSKKLLLSDSGFYLCAWSVVGLGNEKLFFGSGTQLSVL.

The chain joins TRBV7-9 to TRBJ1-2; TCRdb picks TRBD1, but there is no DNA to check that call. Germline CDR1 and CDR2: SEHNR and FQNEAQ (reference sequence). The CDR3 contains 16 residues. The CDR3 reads CASSLSIRGPLDGYTF.

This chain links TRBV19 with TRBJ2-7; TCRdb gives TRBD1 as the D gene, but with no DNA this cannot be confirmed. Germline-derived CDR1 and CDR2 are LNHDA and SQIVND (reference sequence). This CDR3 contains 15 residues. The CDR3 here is CASSARGTGGYEQYF. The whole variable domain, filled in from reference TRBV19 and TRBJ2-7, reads DGGITQSPKYLFRKEGQNVTLSCEQNLNHDAMYWYRQDPGQGLRLIYYSQIVNDFQKGDIAEGYSVSREKKESFPLTVTSAQKNPTAFYLCASSARGTGGYEQYFGPGTRLTVT.

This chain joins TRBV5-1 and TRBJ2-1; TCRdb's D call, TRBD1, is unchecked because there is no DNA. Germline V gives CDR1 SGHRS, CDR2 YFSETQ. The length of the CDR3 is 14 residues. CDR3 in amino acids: CASSLLDTVNEQFF.

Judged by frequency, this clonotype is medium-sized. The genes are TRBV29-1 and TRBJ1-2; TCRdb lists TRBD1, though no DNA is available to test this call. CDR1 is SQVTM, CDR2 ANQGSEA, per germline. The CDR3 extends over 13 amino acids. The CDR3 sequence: CSYAQGTSYSYTF.